These T cell receptor beta chains were read from a single sample in a study of T cell repertoires in aging, cancer and after chemotherapy. TCRdb processed the multiplex PCR reads anew with MiXCR; each CDR3 protein has one entry. Found here are about 12,000 distinct CDR3 sequences, under 35% of them singletons; the top ten hold 10%. Source material: blood. The receptors come from a human donor in good health. The donor label of this sample is uncertain. CDR3s leave out the opening cysteine and the closing phenylalanine or tryptophan. The order of the fields is clone size, V gene, CDR3 protein. Size values are once, few and many counts, or a class for expanded clones, and some rows have none.

.	TRBV6-1	ASTTTLRDRVFRYEQY
.	TRBV19	ASRSQPGNEQF
.	TRBV7-9	ASNIDLTYNEQF
medium-sized	TRBV6-5	ASSPESRGGGPQH
.	TRBV5-6	ASSLTYRGQETQY
medium-sized	TRBV30	AWGPGLATQTQY
medium-sized	TRBV7-4	ASSVETQY
.	TRBV7-9	ASSLRSGGSDTQY
medium-sized	TRBV5-6	ASSSSWAETQY
.	TRBV12-3/TRBV12-4	ASSLGKAYGYT
.	TRBV13	ASSLRRLANEQF
.	TRBV5-6	ASSLRGGSYNEQF
.	TRBV7-9	ASSLQNTEAF
once	TRBV5-4	ASSPQPGQVNTEAF
few	TRBV19	ASSIRGLAGANTDTQY
few	TRBV12-3/TRBV12-4	ASIRGYSRSDTQY
.	TRBV6-5	ASSYHHSGTPGNTIY
.	TRBV5-6	ASSLKDYEQY
few	TRBV27	ASSLGRPGGEQY
few	TRBV7-6	ASSLTVSSYNEQF
few	TRBV6-5	ASSYPSGGAGGELF
.	TRBV19	ASSLGQGRPMSNQPQH